This T cell receptor (beta chain) came from a study of metastatic and nonmetastatic thyroid tumors. Overall study context: The comparison covered peripheral blood and tumor or nodule tissue in malignant and benign thyroid patients. Study-level results: When malignant thyroid tumors were compared with benign nodules, TCR beta diversity was reportedly significantly higher in the malignant tumors. This held in both blood and tumor samples.

Germline lookup yields CDR1 KGHDR and CDR2 SFDVKD. The length of the CDR3 is 16 residues. Comment on this clone: Its antigen is not identified. A read error may produce the germline difference seen at one junction end.

Per the original data handling: Using the CDR3 differences seen across clinicopathological groups, the authors built a distant-metastasis classifier for papillary thyroid cancer, which was meant to discriminate distant-metastatic patients. MiXCR was used by TCRdb to re-call the PCR reads. The V and J calls come from TCRdb's annotation, not from the publication. The table records over 35,000 clones, about 17% of them present only once. Each patient came to thyroid surgery without any prior treatment (of any kind). Sample: tumor tissue. The chain has TRBV24-1 and TRBJ2-1; 9 positions match TRBD1. The clonotype was recovered from a female donor with papillary thyroid cancer or a benign thyroid nodule (not recorded which). Some clones in this sample may be carry-over from other donors' samples. CDR3 in amino acids: CVTSRTQGAGYNEQFF. The CDR3 bases are TGTGTCACCAGTCGAACACAGGGGGCTGGCTACAATGAGCAGTTCTTC.